This entry lists 17 T cell receptor beta chains sequenced from one sample in a study of blood T cell repertoires in COVID-19. The table came from immunoSEQ multiplex PCR; TCRdb's copy has only in-frame clones and leaves some out. The sample lists 200,000 to 300,000 clones; more than 75% were seen once. Sequencing was carried out using peripheral blood. The receptors stem from a man at least 80 years old with acute or convalescent COVID-19.

The rearrangement uses TRBV24-1 and TRBJ1-1; 8 bases are a match to TRBD1. Germline CDR1 is KGHDR and CDR2 is SFDVKD. This CDR3 is built from 14 residues. Trimming took 4 bases from V and 8 from J; bases not matched to a gene: 8. Written as DNA, the CDR3 is TGTGCCACCAGTGACCCCGACAGGGGCCGGGAAGCTTTCTTT. Its translation is CATSDPDRGREAFF.

The chain has TRBV5-4 and TRBJ1-1, with 10 bases lining up with TRBD1. The CDR3 is made up of 14 amino acids. Germline CDR1 reads SGHNT; CDR2 reads YYREEE (reference sequence). The V gene end was trimmed by 5 bases and the J gene end by 3 bases; junction bases not matched to a gene: 4. The CDR3 nucleotides read TGTGCCAGCAGGCGGACAGGGGGTGACACTGAAGCTTTCTTT. Its translation: CASRRTGGDTEAFF.

The V gene is TRBV12-3 or TRBV12-4, the J gene TRBJ2-7, with D perhaps TRBD2 (6 bases). The length of the CDR3 is 11 residues. V lost 4 bases, J lost 10 bases, and 11 bases lay in between. The DNA of the CDR3 is TGTGCCAGCAGTTCGCGGGGCAGCCAGTACTTC. Its protein product is CASSSRGSQYF.

V and J are TRBV6-2 or TRBV6-3 and TRBJ2-2; possibly TRBD2 for D (6 bases). Germline V CDR1 and CDR2: MNHEY, SVGEGT. The CDR3 totals 16 residues. V gave up 4 bases and J gave up 1 base, with 13 bases separating them. CDR3 coding DNA: TGTGCCAGCAGTTTCCGGGACTTTTGGAACACCGGGGAGCTGTTTTTT. This sequence encodes CASSFRDFWNTGELFF.

This clone was detected only a few times. The gene calls are TRBV4-3 and TRBJ1-1; 11 positions match TRBD1. The CDR3 sequence is 15 residues long. Germline loops: CDR1 LGHNA, CDR2 YSLEER. The trim removed 1 base at V and 12 bases at J, leaving 10 bases unmatched. This CDR3 is CASSQVGGTGGSTFF. In DNA, the CDR3 is TGCGCCAGCAGCCAAGTAGGAGGGACAGGGGGTTCGACTTTCTTT.

The rearrangement joins TRBV3-1 (or the pseudogene TRBV3-2) to TRBJ2-7; no definite D call. CDR1 LGHDT and CDR2 YNNKEL come from the germline V gene (reference sequence). Trimming pared 1 base from V and 1 base from J, leaving 5 bases between. The CDR3 totals 13 residues. CDR3 loop: CASSQGVSYEQYF. The CDR3 region has the DNA TGTGCCAGCAGCCAAGGAGTTTCCTACGAGCAGTACTTC.

CDR3 bases: TGTGCCAGCAGTTACTCCCCTCCCCGGGGCTATGGCTACACCTTC. Its protein is CASSYSPPRGYGYTF. The chain has TRBV6-2 or TRBV6-3 and TRBJ1-2; D call uncertain. Germline V gives CDR1 MNHEY, CDR2 SVGEGT. Trimming took off 0 bases at V and 4 bases at J, with 12 bases between the two ends. The CDR3 length is 15 residues.

The rearrangement links TRBV5-5 to TRBJ2-3; D remains unclear. V was pared by 2 bases and J by 0 bases, with 7 bases between. The CDR3 consists of 14 residues. Germline V CDR1 and CDR2: SGHKS, YYEKEE (reference sequence). CDR3: CASSFLTSTDTQYF. Here the CDR3 DNA reads TGTGCCAGCAGCTTTCTTACTAGCACAGATACGCAGTATTTT.

This clone was seen a single time. J is TRBJ2-2 and V is TRBV28, with a tentative D call TRBD1 (5 bases). Germline CDR1 and CDR2: MDHEN and SYDVKM. The CDR3 totals 15 residues. V was pared by 4 bases and J by 1 base, with 10 bases between. Here the CDR3 reads CASSSSGWNTGELFF. The CDR3 nucleotides are TGTGCCAGCAGTTCATCAGGGTGGAACACCGGGGAGCTGTTTTTT.

This chain uses TRBV5-4 with TRBJ1-1; the D is unclear. The CDR3 runs to 15 residues. The germline V gene encodes CDR1 SGHNT and CDR2 YYREEE (reference sequence). Trimming took off 1 base at V and 4 bases at J, with 14 bases between the two ends. The DNA of the CDR3 is TGTGCCAGCAGCTTGAGAAAGCCGACACTCACTGAAGCTTTCTTT. It specifies CASSLRKPTLTEAFF.

The genes are TRBV28 and TRBJ1-2; TRBD1 matches at 8 bases. Germline V gives CDR1 MDHEN, CDR2 SYDVKM. The CDR3 contains 16 residues. Unmatched junction bases numbered 13, after V lost 6 bases and J lost 4 bases. CDR3 sequence (DNA): TGTGCCAGCAGCCCATCGGACAGGGTGCTTGGCTATGGCTACACCTTC. Translating gives CASSPSDRVLGYGYTF.

The V and J genes are TRBV9 and TRBJ2-7, with D perhaps TRBD2 (6 bases). The CDR3 extends over 14 amino acids. Germline loops: CDR1 SGDLS, CDR2 YYNGEE. Trimming took 3 bases from V and 7 from J, leaving 17 bases between them. CDR3 nucleotides: TGTGCCAGCAGCGCCTCACTGGAGGGCTGGGAGCAGTACTTC. The encoded protein is CASSASLEGWEQYF.

The chain employs TRBV7-2 and TRBJ2-1; D perhaps matches TRBD2 (6 bases). This CDR3 region has 14 residues. Germline V gives CDR1 SGHTA, CDR2 FQGNSA. V was trimmed by 6 bases and J by 6 bases, leaving 15 bases between them. CDR3 region: CASRSGSVGNEQFF. As DNA, the CDR3 is TGTGCCAGCAGGTCCGGGAGCGTGGGCAATGAGCAGTTCTTC.

The chain couples TRBV18 to TRBJ2-7; 7 bases match TRBD1. CDR3 length equals 11 residues. Germline trimming cut 3 bases from V and 12 bases from J; bases unmatched to any gene: 5. Germline loops: CDR1 KGHSH, CDR2 LQKENI. CDR3 loop: CASSPGTVAYF. CDR3 coding DNA: TGTGCCAGCTCACCTGGGACAGTGGCGTACTTC.

This clone was recorded only once. The chain recombines TRBV5-1 with TRBJ1-2, with D hard to call. CDR1 and CDR2 from the germline V gene are SGHRS and YFSETQ. With 3 bases removed from V and 7 bases from J, the gap between germline ends came to 13 bases. The CDR3 covers 13 residues. The CDR3 nucleotides read TGCGCCAGCAGCTCCCGACTAGGGAGTGGCTACACCTTC. Amino acids: CASSSRLGSGYTF.

This chain connects TRBV5-1 to TRBJ1-1; D is uncertain. The CDR3 consists of 13 residues. CDR1 and CDR2 from the germline V gene are SGHRS and YFSETQ. V shed 6 bases and J shed 0 bases, with 9 bases lying between them. DNA for the CDR3: TGCGCCAGCACTTTCGGTATGAACACTGAAGCTTTCTTT. Its protein is CASTFGMNTEAFF.

Here the CDR3 DNA reads TGTGCCAGCACCCCCGGGGGAGGGCAGCAGTTCTTC. It is translated as CASTPGGGQQFF. The chain joins TRBV6-5 to TRBJ2-1; 7 bases fit TRBD2. This CDR3 has 12 amino acids. Germline trimming cut 7 bases from V and 11 bases from J; bases unmatched to any gene: 8. The germline V gene encodes CDR1 MNHEY and CDR2 SVGAGI.